The text below deals with one T cell receptor beta chain. Amplifying from RNA transcripts, the study obtained TCR beta CDR3 regions. HTBI primers primed a first-round RT-PCR, and a second-round multiplex PCR followed. MiXCR, applied by TCRdb to the multiplex PCR reads, yields one record per CDR3 protein. The data hold around 520,000 distinct CDR3 sequences, with just under 40% observed a single time. Uncontrolled infections, other autoimmune diseases, pregnancy or lactation barred patients from enrollment. Orbital computed tomography, together with clinical symptoms, serum thyroxine, TRAb and thyroid ultrasound, was used for diagnosis. This specimen comes from a study of Graves' ophthalmopathy and Graves' hyperthyroidism. CDR1 and CDR2 (germline): LGHDT, YNNKEL (reference sequence). The CDR3 length is 15 residues. V gave up 4 bases and J gave up 5 bases; unmatched junction bases: 10.

The material sequenced was peripheral blood or thyroid tissue (not recorded which). This chain uses TRBV3-1 with TRBJ1-2, with 7 bases aligning to TRBD1. This receptor was taken from an adult man with Graves' hyperthyroidism. CDR3 in amino acids: CASSLPGQERYGYTF. The CDR3 region has the DNA TGTGCCAGCAGCCTACCCGGACAGGAAAGATATGGCTACACCTTC.